Listed below are T cell receptor beta chains from one sample, sequenced in a study of CD8 T cells in Susac syndrome. TCRdb re-derived calls from the immunoSEQ multiplex PCR reads in MiXCR, one entry per CDR3 protein. The sample yields 150,000 to 200,000 distinct CDR3 sequences, approximately 94% seen once. Sequences were obtained from CD4+ T cells from PBMCs. These TCRs come from a human donor with multiple sclerosis. Each CDR3 is given with its conserved first and last residue. Clone size is not always given. Where it is, it says once, few, many or a class for expanded clones.

size | V | CDR3
. | TRBV11-2 | CASSPPITGGVGQPQHF
. | TRBV4-2 | CASSQDGRDYGYTF
. | TRBV20-1 | CSARVGDRINNEQFF
. | TRBV12-3/TRBV12-4 | CASGQRTGPNQPQHF
. | TRBV25-1 | CAIGTQETQYF
once | TRBV18 | CASSRTGVSIYGYTF
. | TRBV29-1 | CSVAASLDPLAGELFF
. | TRBV5-6 | CASSLAGTSGGRREFF
. | TRBV2 | CASSGDNSPLHF
. | TRBV12-3/TRBV12-4 | CARKGQGYTF
once | TRBV30 | CASKAGGRTDTQYF
. | TRBV27 | CASSLTGGRGETQYF
once | TRBV5-1 | CASSLDPGADQETQYF
. | TRBV28 | CASSGQGIIQNIQYF
. | TRBV29-1 | CSAAGTAKYNEQFF
. | TRBV29-1 | CGGVGGRGASYGYTF
. | TRBV4-3 | CASSQTTSGSFQYF
. | TRBV20-1 | CSASAAEETQYF